This entry features one T cell receptor (beta chain) sequence. The sample comes from a study of blood T cell repertoires in COVID-19. Under the authors' procedure: Nucleated cell number was recorded as an estimate derived from reference gene primer amplification. Sequencing used immunoSEQ multiplex PCR; TCRdb keeps in-frame clones, though not all of them. The DNA gave D and trimming, while V, J and clone size come from that table. The table records 360,000 or so clones, around nine tenths of them present only once. Participants, about 18 to 90 years old, spanned 25 or so US areas. Participants' own reports of clinical history determined their cohort assignment. A COVID-19 case was met by exposed participants within 2 weeks before study entry. After removal of 4 bases from V and 10 bases from J, the junction contained 4 bases not matched to a gene. The CDR3 is 12 residues long. The germline V gene has CDR1 LGHDT and CDR2 YNNKEL (reference sequence).

The clonotype originates from a woman in her 30s who had been exposed to COVID-19. This rearrangement joins TRBV3-1 (or the pseudogene TRBV3-2) to TRBJ2-3, with TRBD2 matching 8 bases. The sample taken for sequencing was PBMCs or T cells enriched from blood (not recorded which). The CDR3 coding sequence is TGTGCCAGCAGCCCAGGGACTAGGGCGCAGTATTTT. It translates to CASSPGTRAQYF.